The 9 T cell receptor beta chains in this list originate from one sample, sequenced in a study of shared T cell receptors in the human thymus. Some clones are missing from TCRdb's copy, which holds only in-frame ones; the method was immunoSEQ multiplex PCR. The repertoire holds hundreds of thousands of clones, with 70% to 90% as singletons. The same specimen was also included in a second study, on human thymus T cells.

The sequencing sample was made of thymocytes. All receptors derive from a girl in the first two years of life with a congenital heart defect.

This clone has a handful of counts. In the same sample, other DNA sequences code for this CDR3. The J gene is TRBJ1-6, the V gene TRBV18, with no clear D. Trimming shortened V by 2 bases and J by 11 bases, and 7 bases separated the two germline ends. Germline CDR1 KGHSH, CDR2 LQKENI. CDR3 length: 12 residues. This CDR3 reads CASSPGLPPLHF. The CDR3 nucleotides are TGTGCCAGCTCACCAGGTCTACCACCCCTCCACTTT.

The chain recombines TRBV4-1 with TRBJ2-2; 7 bases map to TRBD1. V was pared by 8 bases and J by 0 bases, with 3 bases of the junction left unmatched. This CDR3 has 14 amino acids. CDR1 is MGHRA, CDR2 YSYEKL, per germline. CDR3 DNA: TGCGCCAGCGGGGACAGAGCGAACACCGGGGAGCTGTTTTTT. It yields the protein CASGDRANTGELFF.

The rearrangement uses TRBV27 and TRBJ2-2; the match to TRBD2 covers 8 bases. CDR1 is MNHEY and CDR2 is SMNVEV in the germline V gene (reference sequence). The CDR3 is 18 residues long. V lost 5 bases and J lost 7; bases outside the gene matches: 18. As DNA, the CDR3 is TGTGCCAGCAGTATCGGGACGTCCACCTCCGGGGGGGGCGGGGAGCTGTTTTTT. Protein sequence: CASSIGTSTSGGGGELFF.

This chain connects TRBV27 to TRBJ2-7; the match to TRBD1 covers 8 bases. The CDR3 has 15 amino acids. Germline V CDR1 and CDR2: MNHEY, SMNVEV (reference sequence). J gave up 2 bases and V 4 bases, and 7 bases lay outside the gene matches. The CDR3 loop is CASSSPGQETYEQYF. In DNA form, the CDR3 reads TGTGCCAGCAGTTCCCCGGGACAGGAGACCTACGAGCAGTACTTC.

This clone is a singleton in its sample. The CDR3 DNA reads as TGTGCCAGCAGCCTCCTCGAGGGCATGTCTGGAAACACCATATATTTT. Amino acids: CASSLLEGMSGNTIYF. V and J are TRBV11-3 and TRBJ1-3, with unresolved D. The CDR3 runs 16 residues. V was shortened by 5 bases and J by 1 base, with 15 bases between the two germline ends. Germline V gene data show CDR1 as SGHNT and CDR2 as YENEEA.

Only one count was recorded for this clone. The V call is TRBV14, the J call TRBJ2-7; 8 positions match TRBD1. Unmatched junction bases numbered 17, after V lost 2 bases and J lost 5 bases. The CDR3 extends over 18 amino acids. Germline values: CDR1 SGHDN, CDR2 FVKESK. The CDR3: CASSQRSYHDRGEDEQYF. The CDR3 nucleotides are TGTGCCAGCAGCCAAAGATCCTATCACGACAGGGGAGAGGACGAGCAGTACTTC.

The gene calls are TRBV2 and TRBJ2-1, with TRBD2 identical over 16 bases. The CDR3 length is 19 residues. V lost 4 bases, J lost 0 bases, and 6 bases stayed unmatched. Germline CDR1 is SNHLY and CDR2 is FYNNEI. The CDR3 sequence is CASSAGTSGGVISYNEQFF. In nucleotides, the CDR3 is TGTGCCAGCAGTGCCGGGACTAGCGGGGGGGTGATCTCCTACAATGAGCAGTTCTTC.

V gene TRBV5-1 combines with J gene TRBJ1-2; TRBD1 matches at 7 bases. The J segment lost 7 bases and the V segment lost 2 bases, leaving 5 bases of the junction unmatched. The germline CDR1 and CDR2 sequences are SGHRS and YFSETQ. The CDR3 runs to 13 residues. The CDR3 nucleotides read TGCGCCAGCAGCTTACAGGGGTGGCGTGGCTACACCTTC. Amino acids: CASSLQGWRGYTF.

This clone turned up a few times. The chain uses TRBV7-7 and TRBJ2-1; 7 nucleotides match TRBD1. From germline, CDR1 is SSHAT and CDR2 FNYEAQ (reference sequence). The CDR3 contains 15 residues. The ends lost 3 bases at V and 4 bases at J; junction bases unmatched: 6. The CDR3 nucleotides read TGTGCCAGCAGCTTGGACAGGAAAGGTTACAATGAGCAGTTCTTC. Amino acid sequence: CASSLDRKGYNEQFF.